The 21 T cell receptor beta chains in this list originate from one sample, sequenced in a study of blood T cell repertoires in COVID-19. Only in-frame clones appear in the TCRdb table, and some are missing; sequencing was by immunoSEQ multiplex PCR. This table has over 250,000 clones, 85% appearing once. The sequenced material came from peripheral blood. All receptors come from a man aged 50-59 years with active or convalescent COVID-19.

This clone has more than one count but fewer than ten. The chain links TRBV2 to TRBJ1-5, with D possibly matching TRBD1 (5 bases). The V end was cut by 6 bases, the J end by 0 bases, with 9 bases between. The CDR3 sequence is 14 residues long. Looked up from germline, CDR1 is SNHLY and CDR2 is FYNNEI. The CDR3 loop is CASSVDSSNQPQHF. Here the CDR3 DNA reads TGTGCCAGCAGCGTCGACAGTAGCAATCAGCCCCAGCATTTT. Drawing the rest from reference TRBV2 and TRBJ1-5, the complete variable domain is EPEVTQTPSHQVTQMGQEVILRCVPISNHLYFYWYRQILGQKVEFLVSFYNNEISEKSEIFDDQFSVERPDGSNFTLKIRSTKLEDSAMYFCASSVDSSNQPQHFGDGTRLSIL.

The chain couples TRBV3-1 (or the pseudogene TRBV3-2) to TRBJ2-3; no reliable D call. Germline CDR1 and CDR2: LGHDT and YNNKEL (reference sequence). The CDR3 length is 13 residues. Between the trimmed V and J ends, which lost 3 bases and 2 bases, there was a span of 6 bases. CDR3 amino acids: CASSHSNTDTQYF. DNA for the CDR3: TGTGCCAGCAGCCATTCCAACACAGATACGCAGTATTTT.

The chain couples TRBV19 to TRBJ2-2; 7 nucleotides agree with TRBD2. The J segment lost 5 bases and the V segment lost 7 bases, leaving 7 bases of the junction unmatched. This CDR3 comprises 14 residues. CDR1 LNHDA and CDR2 SQIVND come from the germline V gene (reference sequence). CDR3 region: CASTQWEGTGELFF. DNA of the CDR3: TGTGCCAGTACACAGTGGGAGGGAACCGGGGAGCTGTTTTTT.

The V call is TRBV30, the J call TRBJ2-3; TRBD2 matches at 7 bases. V was pared by 3 bases and J by 3 bases, with 0 bases of the junction left unmatched. The length of the CDR3 is 12 residues. Germline V gene data show CDR1 as GTSNPN and CDR2 as SVGIG (reference sequence). CDR3 loop: CAWSGRTDTQYF. CDR3 DNA sequence: TGTGCCTGGAGCGGGAGGACAGATACGCAGTATTTT.

This chain connects TRBV2 to TRBJ1-5, with D maybe TRBD1 (5 bases). Per germline, CDR1 SNHLY and CDR2 FYNNEI. V lost 6 bases and J 4 bases, leaving 13 bases between the germline ends. This CDR3 has 14 amino acids. CDR3 residues: CASRADSFNQPQHF. CDR3 DNA: TGTGCCAGCAGGGCCGACAGTTTTAATCAGCCCCAGCATTTT.

The rearrangement links TRBV7-3 to TRBJ1-1, with D hard to call. The CDR3 has 13 residues. The V gene's germline CDR1 is SGHTA and CDR2 FQGTGA. The germline V and J ends were trimmed by 2 bases and 4 bases, with 8 bases remaining between them. The CDR3 DNA sequence: TGTGCCAGCAGCTTATCGGGAACCACTGAAGCTTTCTTT. Encoded protein: CASSLSGTTEAFF. The full variable domain, rest sourced from reference TRBV7-3 and TRBJ1-1, is GAGVSQTPSNKVTEKGKYVELRCDPISGHTALYWYRQSLGQGPEFLIYFQGTGAADDSGLPNDRFFAVRPEGSVSTLKIQRTERGDSAVYLCASSLSGTTEAFFGQGTRLTVV.

The V gene is TRBV2, the J gene TRBJ1-5, with D possibly being TRBD1 (5 bases). The CDR3 runs 13 residues. CDR1 and CDR2 from the germline V gene are SNHLY and FYNNEI. V lost 4 bases to trimming and J lost 5 bases, with 9 bases between them. CDR3 sequence: CASSGQGYQPQHF. The CDR3, as DNA: TGTGCCAGCAGTGGGCAGGGATATCAGCCCCAGCATTTT. The full variable domain, rest sourced from reference TRBV2 and TRBJ1-5, is EPEVTQTPSHQVTQMGQEVILRCVPISNHLYFYWYRQILGQKVEFLVSFYNNEISEKSEIFDDQFSVERPDGSNFTLKIRSTKLEDSAMYFCASSGQGYQPQHFGDGTRLSIL.

This chain joins TRBV2 and TRBJ1-5; possibly TRBD1 for D (5 bases). V dropped 3 bases and J dropped 2 bases, with 5 bases sitting between them. This CDR3 region has 13 residues. Germline-derived CDR1 and CDR2 are SNHLY and FYNNEI. CDR3 residues: CASSDRGNQPQHF. In DNA, the CDR3 is TGTGCCAGCAGTGACAGGGGCAATCAGCCCCAGCATTTT. Based on the CDR3 plus reference TRBV2 and TRBJ1-5, the full variable domain is EPEVTQTPSHQVTQMGQEVILRCVPISNHLYFYWYRQILGQKVEFLVSFYNNEISEKSEIFDDQFSVERPDGSNFTLKIRSTKLEDSAMYFCASSDRGNQPQHFGDGTRLSIL.

V and J are TRBV10-2 and TRBJ2-7; weak D call: TRBD2 (5 bases). The CDR3 has 14 amino acids. Germline CDR1 and CDR2: WSHSY and SAAADI. The V end lost 4 bases, the J end lost 3 bases, and 13 bases lay between the germline ends. The CDR3 bases are TGCGCCAGCAGTGGTGGAGGATCCCTCTACGAGCAGTACTTC. This gives the protein CASSGGGSLYEQYF.

The chain joins TRBV5-4 to TRBJ2-7; the D gene is possibly TRBD1 (5 bases). The CDR3 is made up of 18 amino acids. Germline loops: CDR1 SGHNT, CDR2 YYREEE (reference sequence). Trimming removed 0 bases from V and 3 bases from J, with 22 bases in between. DNA for the CDR3: TGTGCCAGCAGCTTGGAGGCAGGGCGAGTGAGCCCCCACTACGAGCAGTACTTC. Translating it yields CASSLEAGRVSPHYEQYF. Filled out from reference TRBV5-4 and TRBJ2-7, the complete variable domain reads ETGVTQSPTHLIKTRGQQVTLRCSSQSGHNTVSWYQQALGQGPQFIFQYYREEENGRGNFPPRFSGLQFPNYSSELNVNALELDDSALYLCASSLEAGRVSPHYEQYFGPGTRLTVT.

This clone has just a few counts. The chain combines TRBV19 with TRBJ1-3, with D perhaps matching TRBD1 (5 bases). Germline CDR1 and CDR2: LNHDA and SQIVND (reference sequence). V dropped 10 bases and J dropped 4 bases, with 11 bases sitting between them. The CDR3 runs to 12 residues. The CDR3 here is CAIAGGGNTIYF. In DNA form, the CDR3 reads TGTGCCATTGCCGGGGGGGGAAACACCATATATTTT.

This clone was counted between two and nine times. The chain employs TRBV28 and TRBJ1-2; tentatively, D is TRBD1 (6 bases). Per germline, CDR1 MDHEN and CDR2 SYDVKM. The CDR3 length is 14 residues. Trimming removed 6 bases at V and 0 bases at J, with 11 bases between. In DNA, the CDR3 is TGTGCCAGCAGCCCGGGGGGCGCTAACTATGGCTACACCTTC. Protein product: CASSPGGANYGYTF.

This chain joins TRBV18 and TRBJ1-4, with 7 bases aligning to TRBD1. The CDR3 length is 16 residues. Trimming cost V 3 bases and J 1 base; bases outside gene matches: 5. Looked up from germline, CDR1 is KGHSH and CDR2 is LQKENI. This CDR3 reads CASSPGQAKTNEKLFF. The CDR3 coding sequence is TGTGCCAGCTCACCTGGACAGGCGAAAACTAATGAAAAACTGTTTTTT.

This chain uses TRBV7-3 with TRBJ2-1; 11 bases agree with TRBD1. Germline V gene sequence: CDR1 SGHTA, CDR2 FQGTGA. V lost 4 bases, J lost 8 bases, and 4 bases stayed unmatched. There are 14 residues in the CDR3. The CDR3 spells CASSSGTGGHEQFF. CDR3 sequence (DNA): TGTGCCAGCAGCTCCGGGACAGGGGGGCATGAGCAGTTCTTC.

This rearrangement joins TRBV30 to TRBJ2-6; the D is unclear. This CDR3 has 14 amino acids. The germline V gene encodes CDR1 GTSNPN and CDR2 SVGIG (reference sequence). The V end lost 0 bases, the J end lost 1 base, and 4 bases lay between the germline ends. CDR3 DNA: TGTGCCTGGAGTGTCGGGTCTGGGGCCAACGTCCTGACTTTC. Its translation: CAWSVGSGANVLTF.

V gene TRBV30 combines with J gene TRBJ1-2, with D possibly matching TRBD1 (6 bases). CDR3 size: 11 residues. Germline loops: CDR1 GTSNPN, CDR2 SVGIG (reference sequence). The V end lost 2 bases, the J end lost 5 bases, and 6 bases lay between the germline ends. The CDR3: CAWSQGYGYTF. DNA of the CDR3: TGTGCCTGGAGTCAGGGGTATGGCTACACCTTC.

The rearrangement uses TRBV15 and TRBJ1-2, with 8 bases lining up with TRBD1. The CDR3 length is 17 residues. Germline V gives CDR1 LNHNV, CDR2 YYDKDF (reference sequence). The junction had 14 bases not matched to a gene; V was cut back by 8 bases and J by 0 bases. Here the CDR3 DNA reads TGTGCCACCTGGGGCCCGGACAGGGAAGGGCCTAACTATGGCTACACCTTC. It translates to CATWGPDREGPNYGYTF.

The V and J genes are TRBV19 and TRBJ2-7; TRBD2 matches 10 bases. CDR1 and CDR2 from the germline V gene are LNHDA and SQIVND (reference sequence). This CDR3 is built from 15 residues. V lost 4 bases and J lost 0; bases outside the gene matches: 3. CDR3: CASSTTSGVSYEQYF. CDR3 DNA sequence: TGTGCCAGTAGTACCACTAGCGGGGTCTCCTACGAGCAGTACTTC.

The rearrangement links TRBV5-8 to TRBJ1-5; TRBD1 matches 10 bases. The V and J ends lost 3 bases and 4 bases, in that order; junction bases with no gene match: 10. Germline V gives CDR1 SGHTS, CDR2 YDEGEE. The CDR3 runs to 17 residues. The CDR3 DNA reads as TGTGCCAGCAGCTCGGGACAGGGGTTTAGGCCTAATCAGCCCCAGCATTTT. It encodes CASSSGQGFRPNQPQHF.

The chain is built from TRBV6-5 and TRBJ1-5; D is ambiguous. V lost 7 bases and J lost 3, with 10 bases in between. Germline V gene lookup returns CDR1 MNHEY and CDR2 SVGAGI. The CDR3 covers 13 residues. Here the CDR3 reads CASTRVNNQPQHF. CDR3 in DNA: TGTGCCAGCACCCGAGTAAACAATCAGCCCCAGCATTTT.

This clone was seen a few times. The chain is built from TRBV27 and TRBJ2-1, with 7 positions matching TRBD1. From germline, CDR1 is MNHEY and CDR2 SMNVEV (reference sequence). The V and J ends lost 5 bases and 4 bases, in that order; junction bases with no gene match: 8. The CDR3 totals 15 residues. Written as DNA, the CDR3 is TGTGCCAGCAGTCCCTCCCGGGACAGTTACAATGAGCAGTTCTTC. Translated: CASSPSRDSYNEQFF.